The T cell receptor (beta chain) described here comes from a study of cytomegalovirus exposure and HLA in healthy donors. Comment on this clone: Antigen specificity is unknown.

The CDR3 sequence is 16 residues long. Germline V CDR1 and CDR2: MDHEN, SYDVKM. Unmatched junction bases numbered 8, after V lost 5 bases and J lost 4 bases. This PCR relied on a set of 60 Vbeta primers and 13 Jbeta primers. Profiled with immunoSEQ multiplex PCR; TCRdb holds only in-frame clones, not every one. Among under 300,000 clones listed, 65% to 85% were seen once. Study-wide points: Later, an analysis found that common viral pathogens appeared to be linked with several of the most significant clusters.

The sequence was collected from a female donor in good health and CMV-seronegative. Sequenced input: PBMCs. The chain employs TRBV28 and TRBJ2-3; 11 bases line up with TRBD2. CDR3 bases: TGTGCCAGCAGTAGTAGCGGGAGGGCCGTCGCAGATACGCAGTATTTT. As protein: CASSSSGRAVADTQYF. Supplemented by reference TRBV28 and TRBJ2-3, the full variable domain reads DVKVTQSSRYLVKRTGEKVFLECVQDMDHENMFWYRQDPGLGLRLIYFSYDVKMKEKGDIPEGYSVSREKKERFSLILESASTNQTSMYLCASSSSGRAVADTQYFGPGTRLTVL.